Listed below are T cell receptor beta chains from one sample, sequenced in a study of cytomegalovirus exposure and HLA in healthy donors. Measured with immunoSEQ multiplex PCR; TCRdb has only the in-frame clones, and not every one. The sample gives about 99,000 clones, approximately 72% of which show up once; roughly 3.4% is in the top ten. Sample: PBMCs. The origin of the receptors is a woman in her forties or fifties in good health and CMV-seronegative. Both conserved end residues are part of each CDR3. Fields, in order: J gene, V gene, D gene, clone size, CDR3 protein, CDR3 DNA. A D gene is named only where the DNA matches it firmly. Clone size appears in some rows only: once, few, many, or a class for an expanded clone.

>TRBJ1-5|TRBV19|-|-
CASSIRTGFNQPQHF
TGTGCCAGTAGTATACGTACAGGGTTTAATCAGCCCCAGCATTTT
>TRBJ2-3|TRBV6-4|TRBD1|-
CASSEGNRGPDTQYF
TGTGCCAGCAGTGAGGGGAACAGGGGTCCAGATACGCAGTATTTT
>TRBJ1-1|TRBV14|-|-
CASSQVGGTNTEAFF
TGTGCCAGCAGCCAAGTCGGAGGGACCAACACTGAAGCTTTCTTT
>TRBJ1-1|TRBV7-6|TRBD1|once
CASSLGGTENTEAFF
TGTGCCAGCAGCTTAGGAGGGACAGAGAACACTGAAGCTTTCTTT
>TRBJ1-1|TRBV4-1|TRBD1|-
CASSLQGDTEAFF
TGCGCCAGCAGCCTACAGGGGGACACTGAAGCTTTCTTT
>TRBJ2-4|TRBV6-1|TRBD2|-
CASSSGGLGNIQYF
TGTGCCAGCAGTTCGGGGGGGCTAGGAAACATTCAGTACTTC
>TRBJ1-1|TRBV13|-|few
CASSSPTENTEAFF
TGTGCCAGCAGCTCGCCAACAGAGAACACTGAAGCTTTCTTT
>TRBJ1-2|TRBV5-1|-|-
CASSLGGYGYTF
TGCGCCAGCAGCTTGGGCGGGTATGGCTACACCTTC
>TRBJ2-7|TRBV19|-|-
CASSRAGLYEQYF
TGTGCCAGTAGCCGGGCGGGCCTGTACGAGCAGTACTTC
>TRBJ2-5|TRBV10-3|-|once
CAISEFQETQYF
TGTGCCATCAGTGAGTTTCAGGAGACCCAGTACTTC
>TRBJ2-1|TRBV5-4|TRBD1|-
CASSIPGQGINEQFF
TGTGCCAGCAGCATTCCAGGACAGGGGATAAATGAGCAGTTCTTC
>TRBJ1-2|TRBV30|-|-
CAWTGNGGYTF
TGTGCCTGGACAGGGAACGGGGGCTACACCTTC
>TRBJ2-3|TRBV5-1|TRBD2|-
CASSITPSGRTDTQYF
TGCGCCAGCAGCATCACCCCTAGCGGGCGCACAGATACGCAGTATTTT
>TRBJ1-3|TRBV28|-|-
CASSLAENTIYF
TGTGCCAGCAGCTTGGCGGAAAACACCATATATTTT
>TRBJ2-7|TRBV10-3|-|-
CAISKQGQSFYEQYF
TGTGCCATCAGTAAGCAGGGTCAATCCTTCTACGAGCAGTACTTC
>TRBJ2-1|TRBV5-1|TRBD1|-
CASSLSGTGIYEQFF
TGCGCCAGCAGCTTGTCTGGGACAGGGATCTATGAGCAGTTCTTC
>TRBJ2-3|TRBV6-4|-|-
CASSPKLAASTDTQYF
TGTGCCAGCAGCCCCAAATTAGCCGCTAGCACAGATACGCAGTATTTT
>TRBJ2-3|TRBV11-2|-|once
CASSRGTSISTDTQYF
TGTGCCAGCAGCCGCGGCACTAGCATCAGTACAGATACGCAGTATTTT
>TRBJ2-7|TRBV7-8|-|-
CASSLAGLTRLGEQYF
TGTGCCAGCAGCTTAGCGGGTCTGACTAGACTGGGCGAGCAGTACTTC
>TRBJ2-3|TRBV5-8|TRBD1|-
CASSLGMNRDSGRTDTQYF
TGTGCCAGCAGCTTAGGGATGAACCGGGACAGTGGACGAACAGATACGCAGTATTTT
>TRBJ1-2|TRBV9|TRBD1|-
CASSVATGGEGYGYTF
TGTGCCAGCAGCGTAGCGACAGGGGGCGAAGGCTATGGCTACACCTTC
>TRBJ2-2|TRBV4-1|-|-
CASSQDVGPNTGELFF
TGCGCCAGCAGCCAAGATGTGGGGCCAAACACCGGGGAGCTGTTTTTT
>TRBJ2-7|TRBV6-5|-|-
CASSYSGQPYEQYF
TGTGCCAGCAGTTACTCGGGACAACCCTACGAGCAGTACTTC
>TRBJ2-1|TRBV7-9|-|-
CASSLRGANEQFF
TGTGCCAGCAGCTTACGGGGGGCCAATGAGCAGTTCTTC
>TRBJ1-4|TRBV14|-|once
CASSQVPGEKLFF
TGTGCCAGCAGCCAAGTTCCGGGAGAAAAACTGTTTTTT
>TRBJ2-7|TRBV10-2|TRBD1|-
CASNGQGPTYEQYF
TGCGCCAGCAATGGACAGGGCCCCACCTACGAGCAGTACTTC
>TRBJ2-2|TRBV4-1|TRBD2|-
CASSRDSGSAGELFF
TGCGCCAGCAGCCGGGATAGCGGGAGCGCCGGGGAGCTGTTTTTT
>TRBJ2-3|TRBV7-9|-|-
CATVGDTKDLTDTQYF
TGTGCCACCGTGGGGGACACGAAAGATTTAACAGATACGCAGTATTTT
>TRBJ1-4|TRBV7-9|-|-
CTSSWGEEKLFF
TGTACCAGCAGCTGGGGCGAGGAAAAACTGTTTTTT
>TRBJ2-2|TRBV19|-|-
CASTPVQGGELFF
TGTGCCAGTACCCCAGTGCAGGGCGGGGAGCTGTTTTTT
>TRBJ2-5|TRBV5-6|TRBD2|few
CASRTGFSGRAPWSYYF
TGTGCCAGCAGAACGGGCTTTAGCGGGAGGGCCCCCTGGTCTTACTACTTC
>TRBJ2-1|TRBV7-6|TRBD2|once
CASRLWRGDEQFF
TGTGCCAGCAGACTTTGGCGGGGGGATGAGCAGTTCTTC
>TRBJ1-1|TRBV6-5|-|few
CAITPAGKTEAFF
TGTGCCATTACACCGGCAGGGAAGACTGAAGCTTTCTTT
>TRBJ1-3|TRBV7-9|-|few
CASSLSVADTIYF
TGTGCCAGCAGCTTGAGCGTCGCGGACACCATATATTTT
>TRBJ1-2|TRBV28|-|-
CASRRVNYGYTF
TGTGCCAGCAGGCGGGTAAATTATGGCTACACCTTC
>TRBJ2-7|TRBV5-5|-|-
CASSLLGYEQYF
TGTGCCAGCAGCTTGCTAGGCTACGAGCAGTACTTC
>TRBJ2-7|TRBV23-1|-|-
CASSQPTGIHEQYF
TGCGCCAGCAGTCAACCTACAGGGATCCACGAGCAGTACTTC
>TRBJ1-2|TRBV6-5|-|-
CASSYGPPGFGYTF
TGTGCCAGCAGTTACGGTCCCCCAGGGTTTGGCTACACCTTC
>TRBJ2-1|TRBV27|TRBD1|-
CASTSRGLYNEQFF
TGTGCCAGCACCTCGAGGGGGCTTTACAATGAGCAGTTCTTC
>TRBJ2-7|TRBV11-2|-|-
CASSLDPGGSYEQYF
TGTGCCAGCAGCTTAGATCCAGGGGGGTCCTACGAGCAGTACTTC
>TRBJ1-2|TRBV30|-|-
CAWIPRDTPNF
TGTGCCTGGATCCCCCGGGACACCCCGAACTTC
>TRBJ1-3|TRBV11-2|-|-
CASSLVSSGNTIYF
TGTGCCAGCAGCTTAGTGAGCTCTGGAAACACCATATATTTT
>TRBJ2-5|TRBV7-6|-|-
CASSSRGVRGQETQYF
TGTGCCAGCAGCTCCCGGGGGGTGAGGGGGCAAGAGACCCAGTACTTC
>TRBJ2-3|TRBV2|TRBD2|few
CASSGLAPDTQYF
TGTGCCAGCAGTGGACTAGCTCCAGATACGCAGTATTTT
>TRBJ2-2|TRBV5-8|TRBD1|few
CASSLITGVNTGELFF
TGTGCCAGCAGCTTGATTACAGGGGTGAACACCGGGGAGCTGTTTTTT
>TRBJ1-6|TRBV5-1|-|once
CASSTRGEGYNSPLHF
TGCGCCAGCAGCACCCGGGGTGAAGGCTATAATTCACCCCTCCACTTT
>TRBJ2-1|TRBV2|TRBD2|-
CASSGLAVTYNEQFF
TGTGCCAGCAGTGGTCTAGCGGTAACCTACAATGAGCAGTTCTTC
>TRBJ2-7|TRBV9|TRBD2|-
CASSPTSAPELAQYF
TGTGCCAGCAGCCCAACTAGCGCCCCGGAGCTGGCGCAGTACTTC
>TRBJ2-2|TRBV27|-|-
CASSLWRSVGGEGELFF
TGTGCCAGCAGTTTATGGCGATCGGTGGGAGGAGAAGGGGAGCTGTTTTTT
>TRBJ1-1|TRBV7-6|-|-
CASSFSGNPNTEAFF
TGTGCCAGCAGCTTTAGCGGGAATCCGAACACTGAAGCTTTCTTT
>TRBJ1-4|TRBV28|-|-
CASSPQGGPNEKLFF
TGTGCCAGCAGCCCTCAGGGTGGCCCAAATGAAAAACTGTTTTTT
>TRBJ1-1|TRBV19|-|-
CASSRDGNTEAFF
TGTGCCAGTAGTAGAGACGGGAACACTGAAGCTTTCTTT
>TRBJ1-1|TRBV5-4|-|once
CASSLAGGAEAFF
TGTGCCAGCAGCTTGGCGGGGGGGGCTGAAGCTTTCTTT
>TRBJ1-2|TRBV25-1|-|few
CASSIEGYGYTF
TGTGCCAGCAGCATTGAGGGCTATGGCTACACCTTC
>TRBJ1-2|TRBV10-2|TRBD1|-
CASSVEGQGLNYGYTF
TGCGCCAGCAGTGTAGAGGGACAGGGACTTAACTATGGCTACACCTTC
>TRBJ2-1|TRBV10-2|TRBD2|few
CASSGDYYNEQFF
TGCGCCAGCAGCGGGGACTACTACAATGAGCAGTTCTTC
>TRBJ2-3|TRBV10-3|TRBD2|few
CAISKGLAGARGTDTQYF
TGTGCCATCAGTAAGGGACTAGCGGGGGCGCGGGGCACAGATACGCAGTATTTT
>TRBJ2-1|TRBV7-3|TRBD2|-
CASSPTGLLSEQFF
TGTGCCAGCAGCCCCACGGGACTATTGAGTGAGCAGTTCTTC